This T cell receptor (beta chain) was sequenced for a study of identical twins. There were only healthy Caucasians among the donors. Template switching added a universal primer site, and cDNA bore unique molecular identifiers. TCRdb fed the 5' RACE reads into MiXCR, producing one record per CDR3 protein. Among 1.5 million to 2 million distinct CDR3 sequences listed, around 29% were seen once. CDR3 size: 15 residues. Germline V lookup: CDR1 SNHLY, CDR2 FYNNEI. This clonotype occurred a few times. The antigen is undetermined. Study-wide findings and caveats: Compared with unrelated sharing, twin-shared out-of-frame alpha sequences had more low-probability sequences.

The origin of this receptor is a newborn girl in good health. Sequencing was carried out using cord blood. The gene calls are TRBV2 and TRBJ2-4; TRBD2 matches 7 bases. The end of the DNA aligns better with TRBJ2-7, so the J call may be wrong. Here the CDR3 DNA reads TGTGCCAGCAGTCGAGAAGCGGGAAACCCCTACGAGCAGTACTTC. It specifies CASSREAGNPYEQYF.